The rows below give T cell receptor beta chains drawn from one sample of a study of blood T cells in healthy people across ages. MiXCR, applied by TCRdb to the 5' RACE reads, yields one record per CDR3 protein. The profile covers over 1.5 million distinct CDR3 sequences, with roughly 49% appearing a single time and less than 2.5% taken by the ten largest. The sample was blood. These receptors originate from a woman aged 35 to 49 in good health. CDR3s include the opening cysteine and the closing phenylalanine or tryptophan. Fields, in order: D gene, V gene, clone size, J gene, CDR3 protein, CDR3 DNA. The D gene is left open where the match is weak. A clone size is listed for some rows: how often the clone was seen (once, few, many), or a class if it is expanded.

TRBD1	TRBV6-6	few	TRBJ1-6	CASSYPGQGAHNSPLHF	TGTGCCAGCAGCTACCCGGGACAGGGGGCCCATAATTCACCCCTCCACTTT
-	TRBV20-1	-	TRBJ2-7	CSARSIPYEQYF	TGCAGTGCCCGTAGTATACCCTACGAGCAGTACTTC
-	TRBV29-1	few	TRBJ2-1	CSVALRGTSYNEQFF	TGCAGCGTTGCCCTACGGGGGACCTCCTACAATGAGCAGTTCTTC
TRBD2	TRBV7-2	few	TRBJ2-3	CASRTSGGATDTQYF	TGTGCCAGCAGGACTAGCGGGGGAGCCACAGATACGCAGTATTTT
TRBD2	TRBV9	many	TRBJ2-7	CASSVAGGTYEQYF	TGTGCCAGCAGTGTAGCGGGGGGAACCTACGAGCAGTACTTC
-	TRBV20-1	-	TRBJ2-7	CSASVQSYEQYF	TGCAGTGCCTCGGTGCAGTCCTACGAGCAGTACTTC
-	TRBV12-3/TRBV12-4	once	TRBJ2-1	CASSFRAGGQYNEQFF	TGTGCCAGCAGTTTTCGGGCCGGGGGACAATACAATGAGCAGTTCTTC
-	TRBV28	-	TRBJ2-7	CASSPPGAGAYEQYF	TGTGCCAGCAGTCCTCCCGGGGCGGGGGCTTACGAGCAGTACTTC
-	TRBV6-1	few	TRBJ2-7	CASSVIEAALYEQYF	TGTGCCTCCAGCGTCATCGAGGCCGCACTTTACGAGCAGTACTTC
-	TRBV28	-	TRBJ2-3	CASSSPDRRSSTDTQYF	TGTGCCAGCAGTTCCCCTGACAGAAGGTCTAGCACAGATACGCAGTATTTT
TRBD2	TRBV11-2	-	TRBJ2-3	CASSLGASGRVDTQYF	TGTGCCAGCAGCCTAGGGGCCAGCGGGAGAGTCGATACGCAGTATTTT
-	TRBV4-3	-	TRBJ2-3	CASSPMTPATTDTQYF	TGCGCCAGCAGCCCCATGACCCCAGCGACCACAGATACGCAGTATTTT
-	TRBV4-3	many	TRBJ2-3	CASSQDFPSGLPTDTQYF	TGCGCCAGCAGCCAAGATTTCCCCAGCGGGCTACCCACAGATACGCAGTATTTT
TRBD2	TRBV20-1	-	TRBJ2-1	CSASWTRVYNEQFF	TGCAGTGCCTCCTGGACTAGGGTCTACAATGAGCAGTTCTTC
-	TRBV7-2	-	TRBJ1-5	CASSSGTVQPQHF	TGTGCCAGCAGCTCGGGCACAGTGCAGCCCCAGCATTTT
-	TRBV7-7	many	TRBJ2-3	CASSSGRGTDTQYF	TGTGCTAGCAGCTCGGGCCGCGGCACAGATACGCAGTATTTT
TRBD1	TRBV6-2/TRBV6-3	few	TRBJ1-6	CASRPGQGINSPLHF	TGTGCCAGCCGACCGGGACAGGGGATCAATTCACCCCTCCACTTT